This TCR beta chain stems from a study of CD8 T cells in Susac syndrome. Trimming shortened V by 7 bases and J by 5 bases, and 6 bases separated the two germline ends. The CDR3 has 11 amino acids. Reverse transcription used roughly 0.45 to 1 ug RNA and random hexamers. TCRdb fed the immunoSEQ multiplex PCR reads into MiXCR, producing one record per CDR3 protein. Altogether around 100,000 distinct CDR3 sequences are present, 95% being singletons, with the ten largest covering 0.3%. Points from the study as a whole: Peak Susac CD8+ clonal expansion was seen in TEMRA cells and active patients. The authors found fewer than 20 Susac-specific public clones in total CD8+ repertoires and 4 to 6 in CD8+ TEMRA repertoires.

Concerning this clonotype itself: What it binds is unknown.

TEMRA cells were FACS-enriched, while CD8+ and CD4+ T cells were negatively isolated. The specimen sequenced was CD8+ T cells from PBMCs. The V gene is TRBV12-3 or TRBV12-4, the J gene TRBJ1-5; the D is unclear. This TCR derives from a human donor with Susac syndrome. The CDR3 here is CASMRDQPQHF. In DNA form, the CDR3 reads TGTGCCAGCATGAGGGATCAGCCCCAGCATTTT.